A single sample gave rise to the 5 T cell receptor beta chains below, sequenced in a study of chemoradiotherapy in HPV16-positive cancers. Some clones are missing from TCRdb's copy, which holds only in-frame ones; the method was immunoSEQ multiplex PCR. The data contain about 7,900 clones, more than 75% of them singletons. The specimen was obtained from a patient who underwent chemoradiotherapy. Receptors originate from a human donor with HPV-associated anogenital cancer.

The sample holds one count of this clone. The chain is built from TRBV4-3 and TRBJ2-3, with D hard to call. Trimming took off 1 base at V and 6 bases at J, with 8 bases between the two ends. The CDR3 totals 13 residues. Germline-derived CDR1 and CDR2 are LGHNA and YSLEER. The CDR3 sequence is CASSQGPGDTQYF. As DNA, the CDR3 is TGCGCCAGCAGCCAAGGACCTGGGGATACGCAGTATTTT.

The rearrangement joins TRBV11-2 to TRBJ1-4; D gene uncertain. The V gene's germline CDR1 is SGHAT and CDR2 FQNNGV. V was pared by 5 bases and J by 8 bases, with 6 bases between. The CDR3 spans 11 residues. The CDR3 here is CASSPQEKLFF. DNA for the CDR3: TGTGCCAGCAGCCCGCAAGAAAAACTGTTTTTT.

This chain joins TRBV6-1 and TRBJ1-6; D ambiguous. The CDR3 runs 13 residues. V was pared by 3 bases and J by 10 bases, with 10 bases between. CDR1 and CDR2 (germline): MNHNS, SASEGT. The CDR3 DNA reads TGTGCCAGCAGTGAGGAGCTTGGCTCACCCCTCCACTTT. The encoded protein is CASSEELGSPLHF.

The rearrangement joins TRBV9 to TRBJ2-4, with 11 positions matching TRBD1. The CDR3 is 19 residues long. Per the germline V gene, CDR1 is SGDLS and CDR2 is YYNGEE. The ends lost 4 bases at V and 0 bases at J; junction bases unmatched: 12. The CDR3, as DNA: TGTGCCAGCAGCCCCTGGGGGGACAGGGGGACTCTAGCCAAAAACATTCAGTACTTC. Residues: CASSPWGDRGTLAKNIQYF.

This clone appeared a few times. J is TRBJ2-5 and V is TRBV5-1; D is ambiguous. Germline V gene sequence: CDR1 SGHRS, CDR2 YFSETQ. CDR3 length: 11 amino acids. The ends were cut back, 1 base at V and 6 bases at J, with 4 bases in the middle. CDR3 residues: CASSLSQTQYF. CDR3 sequence (DNA): TGCGCCAGCAGCTTGTCGCAGACCCAGTACTTC.